This paragraph reports one T cell receptor beta chain. This sample is drawn from a study of human T cells and chemical hapten exposure. Individual cDNA molecules had unique molecular identifiers attached to them by the library. Original processing notes: Samples ranged from about 23,224 to 690,600 TCRs, with a median of approximately 96,000. TCRdb re-analysed the RACE reads in MiXCR, keeping a single row per CDR3 protein. These V and J calls are TCRdb output, not the study's own analysis. The sample records about 380,000 distinct CDR3 sequences, 4% to 6% being singletons. Time point: pre-sensitization, week 0. The treatment: therapeutic diphenylcyclopropenone sensitization with weekly scalp DPC. Every patch test was put on after a blood sample was taken. The source was whole blood, collected in connection with sensitization to the hapten diphenylcyclopropenone (DPC). The clonotype comes from a woman between 50 and 59 years old with alopecia areata. Some clones in this sample may be carry-over from other donors' samples.

The CDR3 nucleotides read TGTGCCAGCAGCGTAGGATCAAATTCACCCCTCCACTTT. Its translation: CASSVGSNSPLHF. The chain combines TRBV9 with TRBJ1-6, with D unclear. Germline V gene data show CDR1 as SGDLS and CDR2 as YYNGEE. The CDR3 has 13 residues. The ends were cut back, 0 bases at V and 7 bases at J, with 5 bases in the middle.